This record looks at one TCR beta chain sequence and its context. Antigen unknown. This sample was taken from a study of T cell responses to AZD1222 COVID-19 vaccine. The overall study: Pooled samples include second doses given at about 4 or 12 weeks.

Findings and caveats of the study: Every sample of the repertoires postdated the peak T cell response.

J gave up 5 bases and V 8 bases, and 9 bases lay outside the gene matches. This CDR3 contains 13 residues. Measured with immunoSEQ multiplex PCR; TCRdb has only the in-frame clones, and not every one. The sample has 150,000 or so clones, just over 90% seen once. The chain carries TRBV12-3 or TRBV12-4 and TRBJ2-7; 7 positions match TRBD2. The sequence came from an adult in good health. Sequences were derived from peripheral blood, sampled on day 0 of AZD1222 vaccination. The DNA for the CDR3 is TGTGCCAGCGCCCGTGGCCTAGCGGACGAGCAGTACTTC. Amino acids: CASARGLADEQYF.